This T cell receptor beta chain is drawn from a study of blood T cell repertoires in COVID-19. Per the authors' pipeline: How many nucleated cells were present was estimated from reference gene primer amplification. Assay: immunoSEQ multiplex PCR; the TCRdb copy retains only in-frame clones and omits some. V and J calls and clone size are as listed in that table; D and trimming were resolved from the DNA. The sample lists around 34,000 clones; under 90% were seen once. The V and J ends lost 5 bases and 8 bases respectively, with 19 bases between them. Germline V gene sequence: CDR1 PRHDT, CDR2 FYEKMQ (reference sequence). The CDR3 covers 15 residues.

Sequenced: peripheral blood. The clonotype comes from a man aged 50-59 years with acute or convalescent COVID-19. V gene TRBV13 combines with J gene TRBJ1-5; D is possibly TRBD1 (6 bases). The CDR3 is CASSKTGPIVEPQHF. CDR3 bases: TGTGCCAGCAGCAAGACAGGCCCCATAGTCGAGCCCCAGCATTTT.